This TCR beta chain was documented in a study of blood T cell repertoires in COVID-19. About the study: Sources were T cells, B-cell-depleted T cells, or PBMCs; the material itself was cDNA or gDNA.

CDR1 is SGHRS and CDR2 is YFSETQ in the germline V gene. Trimming took 4 bases from V and 1 from J, leaving 8 bases between them. This CDR3 is 13 amino acids long. Per the study methods: The authors estimated nucleated cell counts from reference gene primer amplification. Libraries were prepared by immunoSEQ multiplex PCR; TCRdb keeps only in-frame clonotypes and omits some of them. V, J and clone size are taken as reported in that table, and D and trimming were inferred from the DNA itself. Here the sample spans around 120,000 clones, 90% being singletons. The receptor was isolated from a woman aged 55-75 years with COVID-19, enrolled during active disease. The sequencing sample was made of peripheral blood. J is TRBJ2-5 and V is TRBV5-1, with a weak D call TRBD1 (6 bases). The CDR3 nucleotides are TGCGCCAGCAGCCGGGACATCCAAGAGACCCAGTACTTC. The encoded protein is CASSRDIQETQYF.